A selection of T cell receptor beta chains follows, all from one sample in a study of OX40 agonist ivuxolimab in advanced cancers. TCRdb's copy holds only in-frame clones and misses some; the assay was immunoSEQ multiplex PCR. The table includes some 25,000 clones, around two thirds detected once. The sample here was CD4+ or CD8+ T cells sorted from blood, taken in a trial of the OX40 agonist ivuxolimab. The receptors shown here come from an adult with an advanced solid tumor such as melanoma, head and neck, liver or kidney cancer. CDR3s include the opening cysteine and the closing phenylalanine or tryptophan. The order of the fields is CDR3 protein, CDR3 DNA, clone size, J gene, D gene, V gene. A D gene is named only where the DNA matches it firmly. The size field is filled for only some rows; it gives once, few, many or a size class.

CDR3: CASSMGQGAYEQYF
DNA: TGTGCCAGCAGTATGGGACAGGGGGCCTACGAGCAGTACTTC
size: few
J: TRBJ2-7
D: TRBD1
V: TRBV6-5

CDR3: CASSFVRSSYNEQFF
DNA: TGTGCCAGCAGCTTTGTGAGGAGCTCCTACAATGAGCAGTTCTTC
size: NA
J: TRBJ2-1
D: NA
V: TRBV13

CDR3: CASSSRDRGRGETQYF
DNA: TGTGCCAGCAGCTCCCGGGACAGGGGGCGCGGAGAGACCCAGTACTTC
size: NA
J: TRBJ2-5
D: TRBD1
V: TRBV7-6

CDR3: CASKPLRDLMGDEQFF
DNA: TGTGCCAGCAAACCCCTACGGGACTTAATGGGCGATGAGCAGTTCTTC
size: NA
J: TRBJ2-1
D: NA
V: TRBV28

CDR3: CASSRRPAGGPYNEQFF
DNA: TGTGCCAGTAGCCGCAGACCGGCCGGGGGCCCCTACAATGAGCAGTTCTTC
size: NA
J: TRBJ2-1
D: NA
V: TRBV19

CDR3: CASSLPEAYTEAFF
DNA: TGTGCCAGCAGTTTACCGGAGGCGTACACTGAAGCTTTCTTT
size: NA
J: TRBJ1-1
D: NA
V: TRBV28

CDR3: CASSLAGYHTEAFF
DNA: TGTGCCAGCAGCTTGGCAGGGTACCACACTGAAGCTTTCTTT
size: NA
J: TRBJ1-1
D: NA
V: TRBV5-6

CDR3: CASTTTGALNTEAFF
DNA: TGTGCCAGCACCACGACAGGAGCTTTGAACACTGAAGCTTTCTTT
size: NA
J: TRBJ1-1
D: NA
V: TRBV6-6

CDR3: CAWSLGIDTDTQYF
DNA: TGTGCCTGGAGTCTGGGGATAGACACAGATACGCAGTATTTT
size: once
J: TRBJ2-3
D: NA
V: TRBV30

CDR3: CASSFKGAGYEQYF
DNA: TGTGCCAGCAGCTTTAAAGGGGCGGGATACGAGCAGTACTTC
size: NA
J: TRBJ2-7
D: NA
V: TRBV11-2

CDR3: CASSFGQGLNTEAFF
DNA: TGTGCCAGCAGTTTTGGTCAGGGCCTTAACACTGAAGCTTTCTTT
size: few
J: TRBJ1-1
D: NA
V: TRBV27

CDR3: CATRRPASFGYTF
DNA: TGTGCCACCCGCCGACCGGCGTCATTTGGCTACACCTTC
size: few
J: TRBJ1-2
D: NA
V: TRBV27

CDR3: CASSQVDRAETEAFF
DNA: TGCGCCAGCAGCCAAGTCGACAGGGCGGAAACTGAAGCTTTCTTT
size: few
J: TRBJ1-1
D: TRBD1
V: TRBV4-1

CDR3: CASRRQLEAFF
DNA: TGCGCCAGCCGCCGACAGCTAGAAGCTTTCTTT
size: NA
J: TRBJ1-1
D: NA
V: TRBV10-1

CDR3: CASSPWRGTGNTIYF
DNA: TGTGCCAGCAGCCCTTGGCGGGGAACTGGAAACACCATATATTTT
size: NA
J: TRBJ1-3
D: NA
V: TRBV7-8

CDR3: CASSSTGGGITGANVLTF
DNA: TGTGCCAGCAGCTCGACAGGGGGTGGTATCACTGGGGCCAACGTCCTGACTTTC
size: medium-sized
J: TRBJ2-6
D: TRBD1
V: TRBV7-9

CDR3: CASSPLFGGEGETQYF
DNA: TGTGCCAGCTCACCACTGTTCGGGGGAGAGGGGGAGACCCAGTACTTC
size: NA
J: TRBJ2-5
D: NA
V: TRBV18

CDR3: CASSLASRITDTQYF
DNA: TGTGCCAGCAGCTTAGCGAGTAGGATCACAGATACGCAGTATTTT
size: NA
J: TRBJ2-3
D: NA
V: TRBV7-9

CDR3: CASSIGRTEAFF
DNA: TGCGCCAGCAGCATCGGACGGACTGAAGCTTTCTTT
size: NA
J: TRBJ1-1
D: NA
V: TRBV4-1

CDR3: CSVAGTSGGPGRTF
DNA: TGCAGCGTTGCCGGGACTAGCGGGGGGCCAGGGAGGACTTTT
size: NA
J: TRBJ2-3
D: TRBD2
V: TRBV29-1

CDR3: CASSQIEWLGLFF
DNA: TGCGCCAGCAGCCAAATAGAGTGGCTCGGCCTGTTTTTT
size: NA
J: TRBJ1-4
D: NA
V: TRBV4-1

CDR3: CASSVGGTAGNTIYF
DNA: TGTGCCAGCAGCGTAGGTGGCACAGCTGGAAACACCATATATTTT
size: NA
J: TRBJ1-3
D: NA
V: TRBV9